The source of this TCR beta chain is a study of T-cell reconstitution after alpha-beta-depleted transplantation in children. Trimming at V came to 6 bases and at J to 0 bases, leaving 5 bases not matched to a gene. There are 14 residues in the CDR3. Germline V gene lookup returns CDR1 DFQATT and CDR2 SNEGSKA (reference sequence). Study-wide points: Newly produced T cells mostly provided counts and TCRbeta diversity after one year, as hyperexpanded clones declined.

This clonotype appeared a few times. The antigen remains undetermined. Unique molecular identifiers were used in preparing the TCRbeta library. Each CDR3 protein gets one entry after TCRdb re-called the PCR reads with MiXCR. Here the sample spans a few hundred thousand distinct CDR3 sequences, roughly 13% being singletons. The chain couples TRBV20-1 to TRBJ2-3; 8 bases are shared with TRBD2. This TCR was recovered from a male patient aged 10 to 17 who had a stem cell transplant for acute myeloid leukemia, so the T cells may come from the graft donor. This specimen consisted of PBMCs, mostly from graft donor cells, obtained 360 days after TCRalphabeta/CD19-depleted stem cell transplant. CDR3 sequence (DNA): TGCAGTGCCAGGTCTAGCGGGAGCACAGATACGCAGTATTTT. It specifies CSARSSGSTDTQYF.